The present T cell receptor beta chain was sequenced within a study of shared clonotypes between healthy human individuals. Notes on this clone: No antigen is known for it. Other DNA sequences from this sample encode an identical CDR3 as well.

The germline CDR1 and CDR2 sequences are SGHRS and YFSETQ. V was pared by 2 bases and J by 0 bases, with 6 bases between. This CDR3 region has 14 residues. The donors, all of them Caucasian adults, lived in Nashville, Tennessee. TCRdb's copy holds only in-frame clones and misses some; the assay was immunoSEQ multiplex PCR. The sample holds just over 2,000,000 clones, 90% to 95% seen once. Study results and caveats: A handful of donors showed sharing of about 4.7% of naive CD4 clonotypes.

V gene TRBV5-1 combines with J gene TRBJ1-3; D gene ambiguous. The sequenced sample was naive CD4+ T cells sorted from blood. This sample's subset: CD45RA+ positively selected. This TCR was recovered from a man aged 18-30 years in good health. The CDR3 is CASSFGDSGNTIYF. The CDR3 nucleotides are TGCGCCAGCAGCTTTGGAGACTCTGGAAACACCATATATTTT.